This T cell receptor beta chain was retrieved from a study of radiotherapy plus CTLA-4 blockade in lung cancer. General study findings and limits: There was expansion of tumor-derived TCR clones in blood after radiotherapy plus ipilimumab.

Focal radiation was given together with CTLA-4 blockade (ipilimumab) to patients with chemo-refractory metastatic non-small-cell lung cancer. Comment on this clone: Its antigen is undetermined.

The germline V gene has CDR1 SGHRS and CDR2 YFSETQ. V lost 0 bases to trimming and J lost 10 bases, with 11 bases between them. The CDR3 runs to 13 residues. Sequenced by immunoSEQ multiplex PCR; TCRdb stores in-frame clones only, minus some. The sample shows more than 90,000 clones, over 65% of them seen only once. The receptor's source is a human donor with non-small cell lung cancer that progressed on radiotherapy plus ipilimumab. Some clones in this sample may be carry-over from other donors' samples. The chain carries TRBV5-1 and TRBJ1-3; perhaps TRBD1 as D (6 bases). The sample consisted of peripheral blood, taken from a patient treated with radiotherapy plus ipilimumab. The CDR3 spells CASSLAGEGTIYF. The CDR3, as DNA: TGCGCCAGCAGCTTGGCAGGGGAGGGAACCATATATTTT.